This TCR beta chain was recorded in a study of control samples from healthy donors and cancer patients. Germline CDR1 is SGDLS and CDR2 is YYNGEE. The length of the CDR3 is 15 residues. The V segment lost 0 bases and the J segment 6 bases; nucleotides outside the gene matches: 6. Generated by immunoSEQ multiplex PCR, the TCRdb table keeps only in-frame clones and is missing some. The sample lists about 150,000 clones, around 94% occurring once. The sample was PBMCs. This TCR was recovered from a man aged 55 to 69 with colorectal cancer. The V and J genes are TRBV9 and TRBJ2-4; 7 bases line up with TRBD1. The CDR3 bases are TGTGCCAGCAGCGTAGAAGGGGGCACGGGAAACATTCAGTACTTC. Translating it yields CASSVEGGTGNIQYF. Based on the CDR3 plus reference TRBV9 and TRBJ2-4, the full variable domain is DSGVTQTPKHLITATGQRVTLRCSPRSGDLSVYWYQQSLDQGLQFLIQYYNGEERAKGNILERFSAQQFPDLHSELNLSSLELGDSALYFCASSVEGGTGNIQYFGAGTRLSVL.